Sequencing of this T cell receptor (beta chain) was carried out in a study of T cell changes during pregnancy in multiple sclerosis. TCRdb's table, derived via immunoSEQ multiplex PCR, lists solely in-frame clones and lacks some. The sample has under 70,000 clones, more than 80% seen once. In germline, CDR1 is GTSNPN, CDR2 SVGIG (reference sequence). V lost 3 bases, J lost 2 bases, and 7 bases lay in between. There are 12 residues in the CDR3. J is TRBJ1-1 and V is TRBV30; D gene ambiguous. This sample comprised CD4+ T cells from peripheral blood mononuclear cells, obtained after pregnancy. This sequence originates from a female donor in good health, enrolled as a control in a pregnancy study. DNA of the CDR3: TGTGCCTGGAGGAGCTTTAACACTGAAGCTTTCTTT. The encoded protein is CAWRSFNTEAFF.